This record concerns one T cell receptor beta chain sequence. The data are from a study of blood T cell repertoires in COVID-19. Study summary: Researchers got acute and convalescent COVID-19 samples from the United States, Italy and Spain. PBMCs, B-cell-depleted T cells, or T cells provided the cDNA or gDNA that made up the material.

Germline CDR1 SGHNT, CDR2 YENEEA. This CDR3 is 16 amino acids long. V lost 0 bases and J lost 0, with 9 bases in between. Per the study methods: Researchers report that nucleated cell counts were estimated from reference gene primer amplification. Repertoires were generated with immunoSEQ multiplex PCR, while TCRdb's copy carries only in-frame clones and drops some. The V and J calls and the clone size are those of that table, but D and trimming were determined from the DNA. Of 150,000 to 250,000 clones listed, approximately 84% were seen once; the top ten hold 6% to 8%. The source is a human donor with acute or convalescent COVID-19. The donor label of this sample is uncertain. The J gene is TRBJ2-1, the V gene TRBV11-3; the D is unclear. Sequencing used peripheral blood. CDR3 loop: CASSLDGRSSYNEQFF. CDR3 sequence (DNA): TGTGCCAGCAGCTTAGATGGGCGAAGCTCCTACAATGAGCAGTTCTTC.